The subject of this entry is one TCR beta chain. Its specificity is unknown. Template switching added a universal primer site; cDNA carried unique molecular identifiers. TCRdb itself ran the 5' RACE reads through MiXCR, one entry per CDR3 protein. The sample includes 1.5 million to 2 million distinct CDR3 sequences, 32% of them seen just once. This record belongs to a study of identical twins. Study observations and caveats: Reduced insertions were recorded for abundant cord blood beta clonotypes, with no such pattern in memory repertoires. Out-of-frame alpha sequences common to twins exhibited a surplus of low generation probability.

The sequence came from a newborn girl in good health. The sample taken for sequencing was cord blood.

CDR3 in amino acids: CASSQTNIANYGYTF. The CDR3 DNA sequence: TGTGCCAGCAGCCAAACCAACATAGCTAACTATGGCTACACCTTC. This chain connects TRBV4-2 to TRBJ1-2; D remains ambiguous. V lost 2 bases, J lost 0 bases, and 10 bases lay in between. The CDR3 is 15 residues long. Germline V CDR1 and CDR2: LGHNA, YNFKEQ.